This passage covers 8 T cell receptor beta chains from one sample sequenced in a study of regulatory T cells in long-lasting Graves disease. Arm-PCR with iRepertoire HTBI primers amplified the CDR3 regions for these TCR beta libraries. TCRdb analysed the multiplex PCR reads with MiXCR anew, one entry per CDR3 protein. Here the sample spans 350,000 to 450,000 distinct CDR3 sequences, 21% being singletons. Time point in this sample: persistent/refractory GD, antithyroid drugs over 5 years with positive TRAb. After RNA was extracted from PBMCs, the TCR library was made from it. The specimen comprised peripheral blood mononuclear cells (PBMCs), sampled when the disease was refractory, from a patient treated with antithyroid drugs. The receptors stem from a female donor with Graves disease.

V and J are TRBV20-1 and TRBJ2-7, with 13 bases lining up with TRBD2. Germline lookup yields CDR1 DFQATT and CDR2 SNEGSKA (reference sequence). V lost 6 bases to trimming and J lost 6 bases; unmatched junction nucleotides: 8. The CDR3 has 14 amino acids. The CDR3 sequence: CSAGPTSGGREQYF. CDR3 sequence (DNA): TGCAGTGCCGGCCCGACTAGCGGGGGGCGCGAGCAGTACTTC.

Ten or more counts support this clonotype. The rearrangement links TRBV28 to TRBJ1-5; maybe TRBD1 (6 bases). V was pared by 6 bases and J by 0 bases, with 18 bases between. Looked up from germline, CDR1 is MDHEN and CDR2 is SYDVKM. The CDR3 spans 17 residues. CDR3 amino acids: CASRSRGAAYSNQPQHF. In DNA form, the CDR3 reads TGTGCCAGCAGATCCCGGGGGGCAGCATATAGCAATCAGCCCCAGCATTTT.

This clonotype was recorded at least ten times. The chain recombines TRBV27 with TRBJ1-1; no firm D call. V shed 8 bases and J shed 7 bases, with 11 bases lying between them. The CDR3 extends over 11 amino acids. The germline V gene has CDR1 MNHEY and CDR2 SMNVEV (reference sequence). The CDR3: CASVLWNEAFF. DNA of the CDR3: TGTGCCAGCGTATTGTGGAATGAAGCTTTCTTT.

The chain links TRBV20-1 to TRBJ2-7, with D hard to call. Trimming took 6 bases from V and 0 from J, leaving 15 bases between them. The germline V gene encodes CDR1 DFQATT and CDR2 SNEGSKA (reference sequence). This CDR3 is 14 amino acids long. CDR3 protein: CSALDRTFSYEQYF. CDR3 nucleotides: TGCAGTGCCCTAGACCGCACCTTCTCCTACGAGCAGTACTTC.

This clonotype was counted at least ten times. At one of its ends the junction is not consistent with the germline gene, which may arise from a read error. This chain joins TRBV2 and TRBJ2-7, with D perhaps matching TRBD2 (6 bases). The CDR3 loop spans 13 amino acids. Germline assignment: CDR1 SNHLY and CDR2 FYNNEI. CDR3 DNA sequence: TGTGCCACCAGTCGGGAGCCTAGTCGGGAGCAGTACTTC. Translating gives CATSREPSREQYF.

This clonotype was recorded only once. V usage is TRBV10-2 and J usage is TRBJ2-7, with TRBD2 identical over 12 bases. CDR1 WSHSY and CDR2 SAAADI come from the germline V gene. The CDR3 extends over 17 amino acids. The V and J ends lost 0 bases and 4 bases, in that order; junction bases with no gene match: 7. The CDR3 spells CASSESRLAGVIYEQYF. The CDR3 coding sequence is TGCGCCAGCAGTGAGTCGAGACTAGCGGGAGTAATATACGAGCAGTACTTC.

J is TRBJ2-2 and V is TRBV19, with D possibly TRBD1 on 6 matching bases. The V end was cut by 9 bases, the J end by 0 bases, with 14 bases between. Germline V gene lookup returns CDR1 LNHDA and CDR2 SQIVND (reference sequence). This CDR3 spans 15 amino acids. CDR3 sequence: CASIRTDANTGELFF. In DNA, the CDR3 is TGTGCCAGCATCCGGACAGACGCGAACACCGGGGAGCTGTTTTTT. The whole variable domain, filled in from reference TRBV19 and TRBJ2-2, reads DGGITQSPKYLFRKEGQNVTLSCEQNLNHDAMYWYRQDPGQGLRLIYYSQIVNDFQKGDIAEGYSVSREKKESFPLTVTSAQKNPTAFYLCASIRTDANTGELFFGEGSRLTVL.

This clonotype was recorded many times. J is TRBJ2-7 and V is TRBV28, with 7 bases matching TRBD1. This CDR3 comprises 15 residues. Germline-derived CDR1 and CDR2 are MDHEN and SYDVKM. Trimming cost V 5 bases and J 3 bases; bases outside gene matches: 10. The CDR3, as DNA: TGTGCCAGCAGTCCCCCATTGAGACAGGGCTACGAGCAGTACTTC. Its protein product is CASSPPLRQGYEQYF.